These 5 T cell receptor beta chains were all obtained from the same sample, sequenced in a study of T cells in Graves' hyperthyroidism and ophthalmopathy. From RNA transcripts, TCR beta CDR3 regions were amplified. The HTBI set primed first-round TCR CDR3 RT-PCR. From the multiplex PCR reads, TCRdb called clonotypes with MiXCR, one entry per CDR3 protein. The sample lists 600,000 to 700,000 distinct CDR3 sequences; just under 45% were seen once. The sample comprised peripheral blood or thyroid tissue (not recorded which). These receptors were taken from an adult man with Graves' disease, either hyperthyroidism or ophthalmopathy (not recorded which).

This chain joins TRBV20-1 and TRBJ1-5; no firm D call. Trimming took 7 bases from V and 5 from J, leaving 12 bases between them. The CDR3 is 12 amino acids. Germline V CDR1 and CDR2: DFQATT, SNEGSKA (reference sequence). The CDR3 coding sequence is TGCAGTGTAACGGGGATCGATCAGCCCCAGCATTTT. It translates to CSVTGIDQPQHF.

This clonotype was recorded a few times. This sequence joins TRBV20-1 and TRBJ1-5; D not certain. The V gene's germline CDR1 is DFQATT and CDR2 SNEGSKA (reference sequence). This CDR3 is built from 14 residues. V dropped 1 base and J dropped 6 bases, with 13 bases sitting between them. The CDR3 DNA sequence: TGCAGTGCTAGAGGCCATGGAATAGGTCAGCCCCAGCATTTT. It encodes CSARGHGIGQPQHF.

About this clonotype itself: A junction boundary mismatches the germline segment, possibly from a read error. The rearrangement uses TRBV7-8 and TRBJ2-2, with TRBD2 identical over 10 bases. Germline CDR1 reads SGHVS; CDR2 reads FQNEAQ. The CDR3 runs 17 residues. The CDR3 sequence is CASSWAPSGGRTGELFF. The CDR3 DNA reads TGCGCCAGCAGCTGGGCTCCTAGCGGGGGCCGCACCGGGGAGCTGTTTTTT.

In this sample, this clonotype turned up once. The chain couples TRBV7-2 to TRBJ2-5; a possible D gene is TRBD2 (5 bases). Germline-derived CDR1 and CDR2 are SGHTA and FQGNSA. The CDR3 is 15 amino acids. V was cut by 1 base and J by 9 bases, with 18 bases left in between. In DNA form, the CDR3 reads TGTGCCAGCAGCTTAGGAGGGCGGACTGGGGTGCCCCAGTACTTC. It yields the protein CASSLGGRTGVPQYF.

This clonotype was observed at least ten times. The rearrangement joins TRBV7-9 to TRBJ2-5; 13 bases are shared with TRBD2. Unmatched junction bases numbered 2, after V lost 4 bases and J lost 3 bases. This CDR3 contains 15 residues. The germline V gene has CDR1 SEHNR and CDR2 FQNEAQ (reference sequence). In DNA, the CDR3 is TGTGCCAGCAGCTCCGGGACTAGCGGGAAAGAGACCCAGTACTTC. The encoded protein is CASSSGTSGKETQYF.